This TCR beta chain was observed in a study of T cells after yellow fever vaccination. Researchers made TCR cDNA using 5'RACE template switching, and this step added a universal primer site and UMIs. Via MiXCR, TCRdb re-called the 5' RACE reads, giving one row per CDR3 protein. Of about 230,000 distinct CDR3 sequences in the sample, roughly 6.3% were seen once. This clonotype was counted only a few times. Sequence at one end of the junction differs from germline and may be a read error. Germline V lookup: CDR1 SGHTA, CDR2 FQGNSA. This CDR3 has 18 residues. Sequencing used CD4+ T cells sorted from PBMCs, obtained on the day of the yellow fever booster vaccination. V gene TRBV7-2 combines with J gene TRBJ2-7; D is uncertain. The clonotype comes from a man in his thirties or forties who received the YFV17D yellow fever vaccine. DNA of the CDR3: TGTGCCAGCAGCGTAGCCGCACAAGCCGCCTTTTCCCCCTACGAGCAGTACTTC. This translates into CASSVAAQAAFSPYEQYF.